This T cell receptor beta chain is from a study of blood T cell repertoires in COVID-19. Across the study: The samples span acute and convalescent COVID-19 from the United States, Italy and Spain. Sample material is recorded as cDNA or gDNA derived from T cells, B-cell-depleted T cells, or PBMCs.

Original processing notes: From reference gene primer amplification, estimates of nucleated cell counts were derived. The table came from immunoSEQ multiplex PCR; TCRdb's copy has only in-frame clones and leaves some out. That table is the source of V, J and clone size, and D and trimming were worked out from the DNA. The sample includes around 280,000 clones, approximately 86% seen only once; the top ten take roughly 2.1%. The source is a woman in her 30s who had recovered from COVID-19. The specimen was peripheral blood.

For the CDR3, the DNA is TGTGCCAGTACCCAAAACAGAAAACACTATGGCTACACCTTC. Encoded protein: CASTQNRKHYGYTF. V is TRBV19 and J is TRBJ1-2; D is uncertain. Germline CDR1 reads LNHDA; CDR2 reads SQIVND (reference sequence). V was shortened by 7 bases and J by 3 bases, with 15 bases between the two germline ends. This CDR3 contains 14 residues.